This TCR beta chain was captured in a study of human T cells and chemical hapten exposure. Study-level information: Application of 0.01% DPC to the upper back was done by patch test, with a reading at 6 days.

As to this clonotype: Its matching antigen is unknown.

Each CDR3 protein gets one entry after TCRdb re-called the RACE reads with MiXCR. The table lists 190,000 or so distinct CDR3 sequences, under 25% of them singletons. Documented time point: patch test 3, about 24 weeks after DPC sensitization. Treatment here: therapeutic diphenylcyclopropenone sensitization with weekly scalp DPC. Patch tests were applied only after blood draws. Study-level points and caveats: It should be noted that donors had alopecia, so their immune response may differ from healthy people's.

This clonotype was obtained from a woman aged 35 to 49 with alopecia areata. Some clones in this sample may be carry-over from other donors' samples. The sequences come from whole blood, collected in connection with sensitization to the hapten diphenylcyclopropenone (DPC).

CDR3 coding DNA: TGTGCCAGCGGGGGGGCCCTGAACACAGATACGCAGTATTTT. Its translation: CASGGALNTDTQYF. The chain joins TRBV6-5 to TRBJ2-3; D is perhaps TRBD2 (7 bases). Germline V lookup: CDR1 MNHEY, CDR2 SVGAGI. Trimming took off 8 bases at V and 2 bases at J, with 14 bases between the two ends. This CDR3 spans 14 amino acids.